Below, 8 T cell receptor beta chains from the same sample are listed, as sequenced in a study of T-cell reconstitution after alpha-beta-depleted transplantation in children. Using unique molecular identifiers, the investigators prepared the TCRbeta library. TCRdb ran MiXCR on the PCR reads and lists one entry per CDR3 protein. The sample records 100,000 to 120,000 distinct CDR3 sequences, almost 6.5% being singletons. Source: PBMCs, mostly from graft donor cells, taken 360 days after TCRalphabeta/CD19-depleted stem cell transplant. The receptor set was obtained from a male patient between 2 and 9 years old who had a stem cell transplant for acute lymphoblastic leukemia, so the T cells may come from the graft donor.

There are many counts of this clonotype. The genes are TRBV5-5 and TRBJ2-3, with TRBD1 matching over 9 bases. Germline V gene data show CDR1 as SGHKS and CDR2 as YYEKEE (reference sequence). The CDR3 sequence is 16 residues long. The trim removed 4 bases at V and 3 bases at J, leaving 9 bases unmatched. This CDR3 is CASSHRGLWGTDTQYF. The CDR3 coding sequence is TGTGCCAGCAGCCACAGGGGGCTCTGGGGGACAGATACGCAGTATTTT.

The sample holds many counts of this clonotype. The gene calls are TRBV20-1 and TRBJ1-5; D unresolved. CDR3 size: 16 residues. Germline CDR1 is DFQATT and CDR2 is SNEGSKA (reference sequence). V was shortened by 3 bases and J by 3 bases, with 18 bases between the two germline ends. CDR3 sequence (DNA): TGCAGTGCTAGCGGGAGGACCGTACGGGTCAATCAGCCCCAGCATTTT. This codes for CSASGRTVRVNQPQHF.

This clonotype was seen repeatedly, ten times or more. CDR3 bases: TGTGCCAGCACCCCCGGCGGACAAAGGCGAGAAAAACTGTTTTTT. Translating it yields CASTPGGQRREKLFF. This chain uses TRBV12-3 or TRBV12-4 with TRBJ1-4, with D maybe TRBD1 (5 bases). V lost 7 bases and J lost 8, with 20 bases in between. The CDR3 covers 15 residues.

J is TRBJ2-5 and V is TRBV11-2; 7 positions agree with TRBD1. The ends lost 5 bases at V and 4 bases at J; junction bases unmatched: 10. CDR3 length: 15 amino acids. Germline V lookup: CDR1 SGHAT, CDR2 FQNNGV. The CDR3 sequence: CASSIRPGQRETQYF. Written as DNA, the CDR3 is TGTGCCAGCAGCATCCGGCCGGGACAGCGAGAGACCCAGTACTTC.

This clonotype has at least ten counts. This sequence joins TRBV29-1 and TRBJ2-5, with TRBD2 matching 10 bases. This CDR3 region has 17 residues. From germline, CDR1 is SQVTM and CDR2 ANQGSEA. The ends lost 2 bases at V and 4 bases at J; junction bases unmatched: 13. The CDR3 here is CSVELPDSGRRRETQYF. DNA for the CDR3: TGCAGCGTTGAACTTCCTGATAGCGGGAGGAGACGAGAGACCCAGTACTTC.

J is TRBJ2-7 and V is TRBV10-3; D might be TRBD2 (5 bases). The CDR3 spans 12 residues. CDR1 and CDR2 from the germline V gene are ENHRY and SYGVKD. V was shortened by 7 bases and J by 3 bases, with 10 bases between the two germline ends. The CDR3 sequence is CAIKDSNYEQYF. The CDR3 region has the DNA TGTGCCATCAAGGACTCCAACTACGAGCAGTACTTC.

The sample holds many counts of this clonotype. The rearrangement joins TRBV11-2 to TRBJ2-6; D uncertain. The CDR3 covers 18 residues. CDR1 SGHAT and CDR2 FQNNGV come from the germline V gene. Trimming took off 4 bases at V and 0 bases at J, with 16 bases between the two ends. The CDR3 is CASSSSGYSYSGANVLTF. In DNA form, the CDR3 reads TGTGCCAGCAGCTCATCTGGGTACAGCTACTCTGGGGCCAACGTCCTGACTTTC.

The gene calls are TRBV4-3 and TRBJ1-4, with D hard to call. The CDR3 contains 16 residues. Germline CDR1 reads LGHNA; CDR2 reads YSLEER. Trimming took 1 base from V and 0 from J, leaving 9 bases between them. CDR3 protein: CASSQALAATNEKLFF. CDR3 DNA: TGCGCCAGCAGCCAAGCCTTGGCCGCAACTAATGAAAAACTGTTTTTT.